The text below deals with one T cell receptor beta chain. Its specific antigen is unknown. No clone much larger than this one lies a single base away; base qualities are absent. This sample is part of a study of cytomegalovirus exposure and HLA in healthy donors (dated by TCRdb to between 2016 and 2019). About the full investigation: An earlier analysis of 587 of the donors reported 276 Gb of sequence data and approximately 120 million unique TCR beta sequences obtained from roughly 180 million T cells. Approximately 300 gigabases of sequencing data and roughly 81 million unique TCR sequences made up an early release that covered about 640 HLA-typed donors. Of the 300 to 500 genotyped donors, less than 90% were placed in the genetic ancestry cluster associated with self-reported Caucasian donors. The study aimed to test whether signatures of past pathogen exposure could be identified by cataloging public T cell receptors. The study used immunosequencing to profile the T cell repertoires of 670 or so subjects and linked those repertoires to cytomegalovirus serostatus. Besides the first cohort of 550 to 750 subjects, a separate validation cohort made up of roughly 130 different subjects was used. The study combined high-throughput TCR immunosequencing, statistical association of individual TCRs with disease status, and machine learning to predict cytomegalovirus infection status. A later analysis re-analyzed previously published TCR beta repertoires from about 730 donors and added high-resolution HLA genotyping to study TCR occurrence patterns. Rather than using new phenotypic data, the later analysis identified candidate immune exposures from TCR beta sequences and from how often those sequences occurred across donors. An earlier analysis of approximately 580 of the donors used high-throughput TCR beta sequencing to judge whether each TCR beta V gene segment behaved as functional or pseudogenic. Donor age, sex, ethnicity and CMV serostatus were compiled together with the repertoire data. A later genetic analysis used genome-wide SNP genotypes for about 60% of the roughly 700 donors, treating that subset as a discovery cohort. Every discovery cohort repertoire had been produced on one sequencing platform. Both class I and class II loci were covered by HLA typing, at four-digit resolution. The number of typed donors differed by locus: 629-630 for A, B, C, DRB1 and DQB1; approximately 520 for DQA1; 606 for DPA1; and about 450 for DPB1. Because of strong linkage in the cohort, roughly five DR-DQ haplotypes were treated as single units for association and clustering. Among 350 to 400 genotyped donors of the cohort, an average of roughly 240,000 unique TCR beta nucleotide sequences were sequenced per donor, around a sixth of them non-productive.

The library was produced with the immunoSEQ multiplex PCR assay. For the multiplex PCR, a mixture combining 60 forward primers for TCR Vbeta segments and 13 reverse primers for TCR Jbeta segments was used. The CDR3 region of rearranged TCR beta genes was amplified from genomic DNA with a multiplex PCR assay. The Illumina HiSeq System was used to sequence the amplified TCR beta libraries as 87-base-pair reads. Per the source publication's procedure: A later analysis counted about 80 million unique TCR beta chains across the 640 or so repertoires, and roughly 10 million of these chains were shared by at least two donors. Raw reads were error-corrected and collapsed into unique sequences by a nearest-neighbor algorithm in which closely related sequences were merged to remove PCR and sequencing errors. CDR3 sequences were aligned to IMGT reference sequences to assign V, D and J gene segments. For a sequence to be retained, a match of at least six nucleotides was required to both a V gene segment and a J gene segment. Rearrangements were called productive when the CDR3 lacked stop codons and stayed in frame with V and J; all others were non-productive. CDR3 was defined by IMGT convention, running from the second conserved V-encoded cysteine to the conserved J-encoded phenylalanine. Sequences without an unambiguous match to a single V gene segment were excluded from the earlier analysis of almost 600 of the donors. An earlier analysis of under 750 of the donors called V segments functional above 56.7% productive rearrangements and segregating when the between-donor standard deviation exceeded 5%. A statistical classification framework was built to diagnose cytomegalovirus status from the catalog of TCR beta chain sequences. V and J gene assignment, in a later analysis, came from comparing TCR nucleotide sequences with IMGT/GENE-DB human TR gene sequences. Using the TCRdist pipeline, a later analysis assigned CDR3 sequences along with most-parsimonious VDJ recombination scenarios. In a later analysis, each TCR beta chain was defined by its CDR3 amino acid sequence together with its V-gene family, and reads without a unique V-gene family were excluded. As a way to deal with suspected cross-contamination and a sequencing artifact, a later analysis dropped roughly 600 nucleotide sequences that were highly shared and had low generation probability. In a later analysis, a clonal expansion index for each public chain was calculated from normalized within-repertoire ranks of inferred template counts. In a later analysis, generation probabilities were computed with a VDJ recombination model fitted to out-of-frame rearrangements, and the resulting probabilities were checked against IGoR. Hypergeometric tests were used in a later analysis to score TCR-TCR, TCR-HLA and TCR-CMV co-occurrence, with a repertoire-size bias correction applied to the TCR pairs. False discovery rates were estimated in a later analysis by permuting HLA or CMV assignments 20 times. In a later analysis, co-occurring TCRs were grouped using DBSCAN, and TCRdist sequence similarity was added for clustering within HLA-allele-positive subsets. Co-occurrence clustering excluded repertoires with fewer than 30,000 or more than 120,000 public chains, plus five with anomalous nucleotide sharing. TCRdb retrieved this table from immuneACCESS and kept in-frame rearrangements only. Not all clones are present; in checked studies, unresolved V genes account for under half, and no reason is known for the remainder. V and J calls and clone size are given by that table; D and trimming were obtained from the DNA. This sample comprises approximately 100,000 clones, roughly 77% of them detected only once. The ten largest clones capture over 3.5% of the sample.

Study-wide conclusions, independent of this receptor: In vitro tests confirmed that three of the cytomegalovirus-associated TCR beta chains recognize cytomegalovirus antigens. CMV serostatus was the only immune exposure information available for the cohort. The study listed 164 TCR beta chains as associated with cytomegalovirus. Roughly uniform sequencing depth across donors was assumed in presence/absence analyses, although this assumption may not hold. In a later genetic analysis, a missense DCLRE1C variant was associated with V-gene and J-gene trimming of TCR beta chains, and the association was replicated in an independent cohort. Only TCR beta chains were sequenced in this cohort, and the absence of alpha or paired-chain data limited detectable features. Because HLA typing was missing for some donors at each locus, association tests included only the typed subset. At a false discovery rate of 0.05, a later analysis linked under 20,000 TCR beta sequences to specific HLA alleles. Linkage disequilibrium might explain the correlated functional status among segregating V segments, but an unknown experimental factor could not be ruled out. While some public TCRs were present in many individuals, most TCR sequences turned up only very rarely across donors. In both the original and validation cohorts, the classifier was reported to diagnose cytomegalovirus status with high specificity and sensitivity. A later genetic analysis reported fewer N-insertions in productive TCRs among donors in an Asian-associated ancestry cluster than the approximately 700-donor mean. A later analysis found that HLA-associated TCR beta chains were more clonally expanded and had lower generation probabilities than equally common non-associated chains. In an earlier analysis of some 540 of the donors, most TCR beta V segments appeared in productive rearrangements about 87% or about 30% of the time, broadly matching IMGT annotations. A group of highly shared sequence variants was considered likely to be a technical artifact of the sequencing pipeline. A further reported finding was that TCR beta sequences accurately predicted the HLA-A and HLA-B alleles for most subjects in the first cohort. According to a later analysis, TCR association rates differed among HLA loci, with DRB1 alleles showing the most associated TCRs and HLA-C alleles showing the fewest. According to the authors, the approach could potentially be generalized to other disease states and immunological phenotypes. Some IMGT-functional V segments, including TRBV6-2 and TRBV6-3, could not be told apart with the 87-base-pair reads, so those segments were excluded. In a later analysis, most CMV-associated TCR beta chains were found to appear HLA-restricted, with HLA associations seemingly driven largely by CMV exposure. Over 15 rarely observed V segments, including chromosome 9 orphons, were excluded from the earlier analysis of about 600 of the donors because counts were too low. In a later analysis, several top co-occurrence clusters were reported to appear linked to parvovirus B19, influenza, CMV and Epstein-Barr virus. Assigning TCR associations to individual alleles was difficult when HLA alleles, especially DR and DQ, strongly co-occurred.

The cohort was made up of under 800 healthy bone marrow donors. At the time of sampling, every cohort member was nominally healthy, though immune exposures that went unrecorded were likely present. The donor was CMV seropositive and was included in the group of 290 or so seropositive cohort members. Every donor gave a peripheral blood sample, and the peripheral blood mononuclear cells from that sample were used for TCR beta sequencing. The Qiagen DNeasy Blood Extraction Kit was used to extract genomic DNA from the blood cell samples. V and J are trimmed by 4 bases and 3 bases, and the gene matches miss 13 bases of the junction. Including the terminal cysteine and phenylalanine, the CDR3 comprises 18 residues. The retained sequence is limited to the CDR3, 54 bases, with the frame set at the first base. The germline V gene supplies CDR1 MNHNS and CDR2 SASEGT.

The rearranged chain carries TRBV6-1 and TRBJ2-7; 12 bases in between match TRBD1. The TCR originated in a woman between 45 and 60 years old in good health and CMV-seropositive. The specimen was PBMCs. CDR3 reads: CASSGRDRGLVKGYEQYF. Here is the DNA: TGTGCCAGCAGTGGTCGGGACAGGGGGCTTGTAAAGGGCTACGAGCAGTACTTC.